This T cell receptor (beta chain) was identified during a study of OX40 agonist ivuxolimab in advanced cancers. Background for the entire study: Ivuxolimab was an agonistic, fully human IgG2 monoclonal antibody directed against OX40 (CD134), a costimulatory receptor. Intravenous ivuxolimab was administered to patients every 2 weeks at six dose levels: 0.01, 0.1, 0.3, 1.5, 3 and 10 mg/kg. Among the 52 dose-escalation patients, roughly 20 had hepatocellular carcinoma, roughly 15 melanoma, 9 renal cell carcinoma and 9 head and neck cancer. The dose-escalation cohort was almost 85% male with a mean age of approximately 60 years, ranging from roughly 23 to 79. Prior anti-PD-1, anti-PD-L1 or anti-CTLA-4 therapy was permitted, and about two fifths of dose-escalation patients had received checkpoint inhibitors. Partial responses occurred in three dose-escalation patients: two with cutaneous melanoma and one with hepatocellular carcinoma. The point of sequencing TCRbeta in the periphery was to test whether ivuxolimab changed TCR sequence diversity and drove clonal T-cell expansion. The paper covers the monotherapy dose-escalation part of the phase I ivuxolimab trial, which included N of about 50 patients. Broader findings and caveats from the paper: At doses of 0.1 to 3.0 mg/kg, clonal expansion of both CD4+ and CD8+ blood T cells was observed from baseline to week 6. The antigen specificity of the clonally expanded peripheral T cells was not determined. In partial responders in the 0.1-3.0 mg/kg groups, normalized peripheral clonal expansion was found to be among the lowest, especially among CD8+ T cells. Low levels of normalized T-cell clonal expansion were also seen in some patients who did not respond. On average, CD8+ T cells showed more expanded clones than CD4+ T cells after ivuxolimab.

V gives up 2 bases and J gives up 5 bases, and the segment between their germline ends measures 16 bases. CDR1 SGDLS and CDR2 YYNGEE are derived from the germline V gene. The CDR3 numbers 15 residues from cysteine through phenylalanine. Kept here is only the CDR3 DNA, which spans 45 bases and is read in frame from base 1. The trial excluded patients who had a history of autoimmune disease or who were on systemic immunosuppression. Peripheral blood for TCR sequencing was collected from all dose cohorts at baseline, on cycle 4 day 1, and on cycle 7 day 1. The samples were drawn from a first-in-human, open-label, multicenter phase I dose-escalation trial of ivuxolimab. Adults with locally advanced or metastatic melanoma, renal cell carcinoma, hepatocellular carcinoma or head and neck squamous cell carcinoma were enrolled in the trial. Before TCR sequencing, CD4+ T cells and CD8+ T cells from peripheral blood were sorted into separate populations.

Genomic DNA was extracted from sorted cells for sequencing of the TCRbeta CDR3 region. The immunoSEQ Assay was used to sequence the TCRbeta CDR3 regions. TCRdb provides this immuneACCESS table in a form limited to in-frame rearrangements. Some clones are lacking; in checked studies, under half of them reflect an unresolved V gene, and why the rest are absent is not known. This sample holds 60,000 to 75,000 clones; around 88% were observed only once. The top ten clonotypes cover 0.8% to 0.9% of the sample. A note on this clone: Its antigen has not been determined. Base quality data are lacking; no much larger clone is found one base away.

The sequencing here drew on CD4+ or CD8+ T cells sorted from blood, taken in a trial of the OX40 agonist ivuxolimab. This receptor chain uses TRBV9 and TRBJ1-2; no D gene can be assigned with confidence. This receptor was obtained from an adult with an advanced solid tumor such as melanoma, head and neck, liver or kidney cancer. The sequenced DNA is TGTGCCAGCAGCGTTCAGCCAACAACGGCGTATGGCTACACCTTC. Translated, it gives CASSVQPTTAYGYTF.